The rows below give T cell receptor beta chains drawn from one sample of a study of blood T cell repertoires in COVID-19. TCRdb's copy holds only in-frame clones and misses some; the assay was immunoSEQ multiplex PCR. Of about 160,000 clones detected, about 84% appear once; the ten largest clones hold approximately 5.6%. Sequenced material: PBMCs or T cells enriched from blood (not recorded which). These receptors all come from a woman in her forties with acute COVID-19. Each CDR3 is given with its conserved first and last residue. Fields, in order: J gene, V gene, clone size, D gene, CDR3 protein, CDR3 DNA. A D gene is named only where the DNA matches it firmly. Size values are once, few and many counts, or a class for expanded clones, and some rows have none.

J gene: TRBJ1-2
V gene: TRBV5-4
clone size: -
D gene: TRBD1
CDR3 protein: CASSPIRDRASGYTF
CDR3 DNA: TGTGCCAGCAGCCCTATCCGGGACAGGGCCTCGGGCTACACCTTC

J gene: TRBJ2-4
V gene: TRBV6-6
clone size: once
D gene: TRBD2
CDR3 protein: CASSSSGNIQYF
CDR3 DNA: TGTGCCAGCAGTTCTAGCGGAAACATTCAGTACTTC

J gene: TRBJ1-5
V gene: TRBV19
clone size: -
D gene: -
CDR3 protein: CASRSRFNSNQPQHF
CDR3 DNA: TGTGCCAGTAGGTCCCGGTTTAACAGCAATCAGCCCCAGCATTTT

J gene: TRBJ2-7
V gene: TRBV10-2
clone size: -
D gene: -
CDR3 protein: CASSEGLYYEQYF
CDR3 DNA: TGCGCCAGCAGTGAGGGCCTGTACTACGAGCAGTACTTC

J gene: TRBJ2-7
V gene: TRBV7-6
clone size: -
D gene: TRBD2
CDR3 protein: CASSPGREGEQYF
CDR3 DNA: TGTGCCAGCAGCCCGGGGCGGGAGGGGGAGCAGTACTTC

J gene: TRBJ2-1
V gene: TRBV29-1
clone size: -
D gene: -
CDR3 protein: CSVALDSSYNEQFF
CDR3 DNA: TGCAGCGTTGCCCTCGACAGCTCCTACAATGAGCAGTTCTTC

J gene: TRBJ1-1
V gene: TRBV19
clone size: -
D gene: -
CDR3 protein: CASSKGWEGEAFF
CDR3 DNA: TGTGCCAGTAGTAAAGGGTGGGAGGGTGAAGCTTTCTTT

J gene: TRBJ2-1
V gene: TRBV7-8
clone size: few
D gene: TRBD2
CDR3 protein: CASSLAGSSGRFHEQFF
CDR3 DNA: TGTGCCAGCAGCTTAGCGGGCAGTAGCGGGAGGTTCCATGAGCAGTTCTTC

J gene: TRBJ2-5
V gene: TRBV19
clone size: -
D gene: TRBD2
CDR3 protein: CASSPTTSGRAQGSQYF
CDR3 DNA: TGTGCCAGTAGTCCCACGACTAGCGGGAGGGCCCAGGGGAGCCAGTACTTC

J gene: TRBJ1-1
V gene: TRBV6-5
clone size: -
D gene: TRBD1
CDR3 protein: CASSYGQVNTEAFF
CDR3 DNA: TGTGCCAGCAGTTACGGACAGGTGAACACTGAAGCTTTCTTT

J gene: TRBJ1-2
V gene: TRBV7-9
clone size: -
D gene: TRBD1
CDR3 protein: CASSAQGAQATGYTF
CDR3 DNA: TGTGCCAGCAGCGCACAGGGGGCCCAGGCCACCGGCTACACCTTC

J gene: TRBJ2-7
V gene: TRBV4-1
clone size: -
D gene: TRBD1
CDR3 protein: CASSPRQGDLFEQYF
CDR3 DNA: TGCGCCAGCAGCCCCCGACAGGGAGACCTCTTCGAGCAGTACTTC

J gene: TRBJ1-5
V gene: TRBV5-8
clone size: -
D gene: TRBD1
CDR3 protein: CASSRGQGSFQPQHF
CDR3 DNA: TGTGCCAGCAGCAGGGGACAGGGAAGTTTTCAGCCCCAGCATTTT

J gene: TRBJ2-1
V gene: TRBV6-5
clone size: once
D gene: -
CDR3 protein: CASSYTGRGNEQFF
CDR3 DNA: TGTGCCAGCAGTTACACCGGTCGGGGTAATGAGCAGTTCTTC

J gene: TRBJ1-1
V gene: TRBV4-1
clone size: few
D gene: -
CDR3 protein: CASSLRSLENTEAFF
CDR3 DNA: TGCGCCAGCAGCCTTCGAAGCCTCGAGAACACTGAAGCTTTCTTT

J gene: TRBJ1-3
V gene: TRBV19
clone size: -
D gene: -
CDR3 protein: CASSPRGPSSGNTIYF
CDR3 DNA: TGTGCCAGTAGCCCCAGGGGTCCTAGCTCTGGAAACACCATATATTTT

J gene: TRBJ1-2
V gene: TRBV5-6
clone size: few
D gene: TRBD1
CDR3 protein: CASSSGQGASRRSGYTF
CDR3 DNA: TGTGCCAGCAGCTCGGGACAGGGGGCTTCGAGGCGTAGCGGCTACACCTTC

J gene: TRBJ2-5
V gene: TRBV7-2
clone size: -
D gene: TRBD2
CDR3 protein: CASSPRTSGSETQYF
CDR3 DNA: TGTGCCAGCAGCCCTCGGACTAGCGGGAGTGAGACCCAGTACTTC

J gene: TRBJ1-2
V gene: TRBV9
clone size: -
D gene: -
CDR3 protein: CASSLLDSFYGYTF
CDR3 DNA: TGTGCCAGCAGCCTCCTGGACAGCTTCTATGGCTACACCTTC

J gene: TRBJ2-1
V gene: TRBV7-9
clone size: -
D gene: TRBD1
CDR3 protein: CASSQLTGGNEQFF
CDR3 DNA: TGTGCCAGCAGCCAACTAACAGGGGGCAATGAGCAGTTCTTC

J gene: TRBJ1-2
V gene: TRBV5-1
clone size: -
D gene: TRBD1
CDR3 protein: CASSAGQVANYGYTF
CDR3 DNA: TGCGCCAGCAGCGCGGGACAGGTAGCTAACTATGGCTACACCTTC

J gene: TRBJ1-2
V gene: TRBV2
clone size: -
D gene: -
CDR3 protein: CASKTDYSNYGYTF
CDR3 DNA: TGTGCCAGCAAAACGGACTATTCTAACTATGGCTACACCTTC